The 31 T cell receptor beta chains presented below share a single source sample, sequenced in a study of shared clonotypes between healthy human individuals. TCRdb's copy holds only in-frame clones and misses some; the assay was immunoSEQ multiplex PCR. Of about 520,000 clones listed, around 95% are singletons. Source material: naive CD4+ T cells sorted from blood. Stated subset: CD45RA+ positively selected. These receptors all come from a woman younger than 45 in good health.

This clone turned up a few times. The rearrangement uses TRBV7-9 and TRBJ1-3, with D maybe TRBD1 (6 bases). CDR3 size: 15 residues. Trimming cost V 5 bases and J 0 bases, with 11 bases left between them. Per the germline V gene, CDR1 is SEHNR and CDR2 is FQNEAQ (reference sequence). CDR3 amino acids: CASSIGQSSGNTIYF. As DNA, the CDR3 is TGTGCCAGCAGCATAGGACAGAGCTCTGGAAACACCATATATTTT.

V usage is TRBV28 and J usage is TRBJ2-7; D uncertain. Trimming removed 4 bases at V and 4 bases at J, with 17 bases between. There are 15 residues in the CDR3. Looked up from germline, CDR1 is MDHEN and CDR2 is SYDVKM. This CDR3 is CASSSDMAADYEQYF. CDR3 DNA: TGTGCCAGCAGTTCTGATATGGCGGCGGATTACGAGCAGTACTTC. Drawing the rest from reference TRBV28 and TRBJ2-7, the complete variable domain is DVKVTQSSRYLVKRTGEKVFLECVQDMDHENMFWYRQDPGLGLRLIYFSYDVKMKEKGDIPEGYSVSREKKERFSLILESASTNQTSMYLCASSSDMAADYEQYFGPGTRLTVT.

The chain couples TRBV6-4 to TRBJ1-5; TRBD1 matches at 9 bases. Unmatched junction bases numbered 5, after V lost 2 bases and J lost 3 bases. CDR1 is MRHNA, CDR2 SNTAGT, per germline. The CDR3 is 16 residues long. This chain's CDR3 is CASSDTGQGYNQPQHF. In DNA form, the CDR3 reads TGTGCCAGCAGTGACACGGGACAGGGTTACAATCAGCCCCAGCATTTT.

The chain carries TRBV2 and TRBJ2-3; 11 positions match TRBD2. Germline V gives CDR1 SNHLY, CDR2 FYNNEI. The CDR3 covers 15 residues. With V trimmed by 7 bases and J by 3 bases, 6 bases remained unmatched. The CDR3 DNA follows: TGTGCCAGCAAACTAGCGGGAGTGAGGACAGATACGCAGTATTTT. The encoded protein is CASKLAGVRTDTQYF.

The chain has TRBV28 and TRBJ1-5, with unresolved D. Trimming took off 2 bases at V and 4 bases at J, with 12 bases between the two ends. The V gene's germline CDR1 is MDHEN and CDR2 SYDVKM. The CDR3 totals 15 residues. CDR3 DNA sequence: TGTGCCAGCAGTTTAGGTGGAGGATCGAATCAGCCCCAGCATTTT. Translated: CASSLGGGSNQPQHF.

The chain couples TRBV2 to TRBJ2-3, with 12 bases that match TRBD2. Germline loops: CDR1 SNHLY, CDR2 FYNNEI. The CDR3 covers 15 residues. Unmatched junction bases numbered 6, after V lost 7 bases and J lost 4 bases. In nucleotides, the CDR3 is TGTGCCAGCAACAGACTAGCGGGAGTATCAGATACGCAGTATTTT. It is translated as CASNRLAGVSDTQYF. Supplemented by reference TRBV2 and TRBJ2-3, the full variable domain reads EPEVTQTPSHQVTQMGQEVILRCVPISNHLYFYWYRQILGQKVEFLVSFYNNEISEKSEIFDDQFSVERPDGSNFTLKIRSTKLEDSAMYFCASNRLAGVSDTQYFGPGTRLTVL.

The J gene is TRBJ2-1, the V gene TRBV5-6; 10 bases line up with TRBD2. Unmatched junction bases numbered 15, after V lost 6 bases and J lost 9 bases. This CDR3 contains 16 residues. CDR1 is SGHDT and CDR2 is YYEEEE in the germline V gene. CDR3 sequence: CASNLAALAGATEQFF. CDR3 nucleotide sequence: TGTGCCAGCAACTTAGCAGCGCTAGCGGGAGCTACTGAGCAGTTCTTC.

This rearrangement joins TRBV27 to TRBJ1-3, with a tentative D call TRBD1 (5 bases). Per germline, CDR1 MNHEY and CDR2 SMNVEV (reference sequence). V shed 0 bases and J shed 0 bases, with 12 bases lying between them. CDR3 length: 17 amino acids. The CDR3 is CASSLSAGGLSGNTIYF. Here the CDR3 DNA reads TGTGCCAGCAGTTTATCGGCGGGGGGACTCTCTGGAAACACCATATATTTT.

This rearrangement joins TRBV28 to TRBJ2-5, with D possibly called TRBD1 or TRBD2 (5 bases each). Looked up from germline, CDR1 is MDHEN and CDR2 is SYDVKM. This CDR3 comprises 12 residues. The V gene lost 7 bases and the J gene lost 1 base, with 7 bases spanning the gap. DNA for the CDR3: TGTGCCAGCACTGGGGGCCAAGAGACCCAGTACTTC. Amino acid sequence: CASTGGQETQYF.

CDR3 amino acids: CASSLRTQSSGSPDTQYF. Written as DNA, the CDR3 is TGTGCCAGCAGCTTGAGAACCCAGTCTAGCGGGAGCCCAGATACGCAGTATTTT. The chain recombines TRBV5-4 with TRBJ2-3, with TRBD2 matching 10 bases. CDR1 is SGHNT and CDR2 is YYREEE in the germline V gene (reference sequence). J lost 4 bases, V lost 1 base, and 12 bases had no gene match. The CDR3 extends over 18 amino acids.

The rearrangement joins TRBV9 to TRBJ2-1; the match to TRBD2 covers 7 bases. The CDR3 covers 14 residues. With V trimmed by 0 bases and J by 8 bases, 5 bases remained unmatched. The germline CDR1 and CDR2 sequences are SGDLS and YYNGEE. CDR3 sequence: CASSVATSRDEQFF. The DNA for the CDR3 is TGTGCCAGCAGCGTAGCGACTAGCAGGGATGAGCAGTTCTTC.

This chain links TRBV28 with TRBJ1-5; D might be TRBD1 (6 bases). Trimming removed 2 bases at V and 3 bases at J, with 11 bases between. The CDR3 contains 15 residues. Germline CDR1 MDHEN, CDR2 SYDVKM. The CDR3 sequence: CASSLQLGANQPQHF. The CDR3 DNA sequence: TGTGCCAGCAGTTTACAATTGGGGGCCAATCAGCCCCAGCATTTT.

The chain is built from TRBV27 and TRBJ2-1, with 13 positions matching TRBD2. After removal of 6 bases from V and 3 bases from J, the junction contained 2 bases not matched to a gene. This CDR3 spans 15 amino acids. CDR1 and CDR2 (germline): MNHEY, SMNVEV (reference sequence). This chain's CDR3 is CASSGLAGVYNEQFF. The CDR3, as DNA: TGTGCCAGCAGCGGACTAGCGGGAGTCTACAATGAGCAGTTCTTC.

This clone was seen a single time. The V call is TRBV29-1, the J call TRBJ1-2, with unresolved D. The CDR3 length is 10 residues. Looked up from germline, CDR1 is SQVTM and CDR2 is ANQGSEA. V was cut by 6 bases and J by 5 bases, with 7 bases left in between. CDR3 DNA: TGCAGCGTCGCGGAGTATGGCTACACCTTC. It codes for CSVAEYGYTF.

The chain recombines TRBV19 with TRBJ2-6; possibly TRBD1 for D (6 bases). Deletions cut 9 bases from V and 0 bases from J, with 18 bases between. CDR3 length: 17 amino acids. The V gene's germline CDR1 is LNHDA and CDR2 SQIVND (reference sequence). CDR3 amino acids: CASVQGSTRSGANVLTF. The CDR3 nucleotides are TGTGCCAGCGTACAGGGCTCCACCCGCTCTGGGGCCAACGTCCTGACTTTC.

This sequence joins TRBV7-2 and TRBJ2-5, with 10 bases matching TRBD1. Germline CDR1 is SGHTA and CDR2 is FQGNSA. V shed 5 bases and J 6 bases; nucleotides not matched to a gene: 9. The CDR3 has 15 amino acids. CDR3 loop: CASSRGGDRGKTQYF. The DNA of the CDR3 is TGTGCCAGCAGCCGTGGGGGGGACAGGGGAAAGACCCAGTACTTC.

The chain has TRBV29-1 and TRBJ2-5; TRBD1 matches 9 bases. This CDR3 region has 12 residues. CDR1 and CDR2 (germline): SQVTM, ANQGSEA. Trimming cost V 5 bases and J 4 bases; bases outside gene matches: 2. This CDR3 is CSVNRGRETQYF. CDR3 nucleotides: TGCAGCGTTAACAGGGGGCGAGAGACCCAGTACTTC.

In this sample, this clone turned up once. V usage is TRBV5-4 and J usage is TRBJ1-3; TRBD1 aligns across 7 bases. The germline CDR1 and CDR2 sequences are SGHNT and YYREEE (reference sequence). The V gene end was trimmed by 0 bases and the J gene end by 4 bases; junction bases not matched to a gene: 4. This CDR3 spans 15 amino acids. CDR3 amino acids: CASSLARDRGNTIYF. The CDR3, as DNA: TGTGCCAGCAGCTTGGCGCGGGACAGAGGAAACACCATATATTTT.

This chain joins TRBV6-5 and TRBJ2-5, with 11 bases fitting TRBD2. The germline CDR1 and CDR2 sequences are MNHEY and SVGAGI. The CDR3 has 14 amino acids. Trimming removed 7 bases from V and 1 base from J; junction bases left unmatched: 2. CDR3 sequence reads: CASTGLAAQETQYF. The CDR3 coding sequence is TGTGCCAGCACGGGACTAGCGGCCCAAGAGACCCAGTACTTC.

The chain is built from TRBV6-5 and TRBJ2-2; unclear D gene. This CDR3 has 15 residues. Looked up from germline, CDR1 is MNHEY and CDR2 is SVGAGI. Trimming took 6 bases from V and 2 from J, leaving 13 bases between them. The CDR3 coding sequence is TGTGCCAGCAGGGGCTTCCAGCCTAACACCGGGGAGCTGTTTTTT. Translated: CASRGFQPNTGELFF.

The CDR3 here is CASREAGISNQPQHF. For the CDR3, the DNA is TGTGCCAGCAGGGAAGCCGGGATCTCGAATCAGCCCCAGCATTTT. The J gene is TRBJ1-5, the V gene TRBV28; D is unresolved. Germline CDR1 reads MDHEN; CDR2 reads SYDVKM. This CDR3 spans 15 amino acids. Deletions cut 6 bases from V and 4 bases from J, with 16 bases between.

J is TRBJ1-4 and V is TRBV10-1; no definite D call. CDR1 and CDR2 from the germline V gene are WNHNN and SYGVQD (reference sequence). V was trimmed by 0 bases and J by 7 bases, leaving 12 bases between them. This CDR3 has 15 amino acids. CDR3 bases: TGCGCCAGCAGTGAGTCGTTAGGGAGGACTGAAAAACTGTTTTTT. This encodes CASSESLGRTEKLFF.

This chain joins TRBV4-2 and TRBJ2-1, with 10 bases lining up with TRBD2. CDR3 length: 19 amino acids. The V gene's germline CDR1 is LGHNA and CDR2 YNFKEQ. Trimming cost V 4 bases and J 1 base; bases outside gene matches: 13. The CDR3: CASSPSLSPSGGSYNEQFF. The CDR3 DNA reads TGTGCCAGCAGCCCCTCCCTATCCCCTAGCGGGGGTTCCTACAATGAGCAGTTCTTC.

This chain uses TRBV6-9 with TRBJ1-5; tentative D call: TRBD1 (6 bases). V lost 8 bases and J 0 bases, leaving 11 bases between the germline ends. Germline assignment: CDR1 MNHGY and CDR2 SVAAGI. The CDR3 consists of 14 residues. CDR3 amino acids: CASYRTDSNQPQHF. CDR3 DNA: TGTGCCAGCTACAGGACAGATAGCAATCAGCCCCAGCATTTT.

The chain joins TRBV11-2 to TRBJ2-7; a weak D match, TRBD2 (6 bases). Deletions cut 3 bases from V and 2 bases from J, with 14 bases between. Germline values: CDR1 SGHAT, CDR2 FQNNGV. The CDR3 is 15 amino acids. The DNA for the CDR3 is TGTGCCAGCAGCTTCCCCGGGACGGGGGCCTACGAGCAGTACTTC. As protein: CASSFPGTGAYEQYF.

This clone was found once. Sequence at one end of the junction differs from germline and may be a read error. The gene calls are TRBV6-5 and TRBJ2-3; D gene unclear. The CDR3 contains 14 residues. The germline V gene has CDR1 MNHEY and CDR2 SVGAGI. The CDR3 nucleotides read TGTACCAGCAGGAACCGACAAGGGTCGGATACGCAGTATTTT. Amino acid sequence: CTSRNRQGSDTQYF.

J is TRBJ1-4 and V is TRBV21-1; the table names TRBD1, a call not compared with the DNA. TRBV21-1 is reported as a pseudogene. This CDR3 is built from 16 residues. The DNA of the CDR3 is TGTGCCAGCAGCTTACAGCTCCGGCCAAGTAATGAAAAACTGTTTTTT. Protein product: CASSLQLRPSNEKLFF.

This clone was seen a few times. CDR3 sequence: CASRYKITGEQYF. CDR3 nucleotide sequence: TGTGCCAGCAGGTACAAGATTACGGGGGAGCAGTACTTC. V gene TRBV6-5 combines with J gene TRBJ2-7; D is perhaps TRBD2 (5 bases). Germline loops: CDR1 MNHEY, CDR2 SVGAGI. This CDR3 contains 13 residues. Trimming removed 6 bases from V and 7 bases from J, with 16 bases in between.

CDR3 DNA: TGCGCCAGCAGCTCGAAGGAACGAGATACGCAGTATTTT. Translated, it gives CASSSKERDTQYF. The rearrangement links TRBV5-1 to TRBJ2-3; the D is unclear. The CDR3 has 13 amino acids. V was clipped by 3 bases and J by 5 bases, with 10 bases between them. Germline CDR1 reads SGHRS; CDR2 reads YFSETQ.

DNA of the CDR3: TGTGCCAGCAGGAGACAGGGGGCTTTTTTGGGGAGCACTGAAGCTTTCTTT. Protein: CASRRQGAFLGSTEAFF. The V gene is TRBV5-8, the J gene TRBJ1-1, with 10 bases aligning to TRBD1. Germline V gene lookup returns CDR1 SGHTS and CDR2 YDEGEE. There are 17 residues in the CDR3. V lost 5 bases, J lost 4 bases, and 14 bases stayed unmatched.

As DNA, the CDR3 is TGTGCCAGCAGCTTAAGGGACAGGGGACGGAGGGACTATGGCTACACCTTC. Translating gives CASSLRDRGRRDYGYTF. This chain links TRBV7-9 with TRBJ1-2, with 10 bases identical to TRBD1. The V and J ends lost 2 bases and 3 bases, in that order; junction bases with no gene match: 9. CDR1 and CDR2 (germline): SEHNR, FQNEAQ (reference sequence). The CDR3 totals 17 residues.